These 2 T cell receptor beta chains originate from one sample sequenced in a study of early T cells in non-severe SARS-CoV-2 infection. TCRdb recomputed calls from the 5' RACE reads with MiXCR, one row per CDR3 protein. The sample carries tens of thousands of distinct CDR3 sequences, around 6% recorded once. Sample: whole blood. The receptors stem from an adult who was a healthcare worker with PCR-confirmed SARS-CoV-2 infection or an uninfected control (not recorded which).

This clonotype was seen repeatedly, ten times or more. The V gene is TRBV7-3, the J gene TRBJ2-2; TRBD2 might be the D (7 bases). Trimming left V 5 bases short and J 3 bases short, with 16 bases between. The CDR3 has 16 residues. Germline CDR1 SGHTA, CDR2 FQGTGA. In DNA form, the CDR3 reads TGTGCCAGCAGCCGAAACGGGGGGCTAGACACCGGGGAGCTGTTTTTT. It is translated as CASSRNGGLDTGELFF.

The sample holds a few counts of this clonotype. The J gene is TRBJ2-7, the V gene TRBV19, with D perhaps TRBD1 (5 bases). Germline CDR1 reads LNHDA; CDR2 reads SQIVND (reference sequence). With 3 bases removed from V and 6 bases from J, the gap between germline ends came to 15 bases. The CDR3 length is 14 residues. CDR3 sequence reads: CASSIGARLGEQYF. The CDR3 DNA sequence: TGTGCCAGTAGTATTGGGGCAAGGCTGGGCGAGCAGTACTTC.